This T cell receptor beta chain was recorded in a study of shared T cell receptors in the human thymus. This clone is a singleton in its sample. Germline V gene lookup returns CDR1 MGHRA and CDR2 YSYEKL. The V and J ends lost 3 bases and 2 bases, in that order; junction bases with no gene match: 3. The CDR3 is made up of 14 amino acids. Clones were sequenced by immunoSEQ multiplex PCR, and TCRdb holds only the in-frame ones, with some missing. The sample has approximately 730,000 clones; 70% to 90% are singletons. These records were also assigned to another study, of human thymus T cells. That source reports: Infants, healthy and Finnish, who were having corrective surgery for congenital heart defects served as donors. Resections were taken during corrective heart surgery, and the thymus tissue came from these. Blood and thymic repertoires both appeared biased in V and J gene usage. Related research reported highly overlapping thymic repertoires among unrelated individuals.

The source is a girl in the first two years of life with a congenital heart defect. The chain is built from TRBV4-1 and TRBJ1-2, with TRBD1 matching 7 bases. The sample taken for sequencing was thymocytes. CDR3: CASSQTGFNYGYTF. Written as DNA, the CDR3 is TGCGCCAGCAGCCAGACAGGGTTCAACTATGGCTACACCTTC.